The 26 T cell receptor beta chains below were found in one sample sequenced in a study of response to subunit inactivated influenza vaccine. TCRdb itself ran the RT-PCR reads through MiXCR, one entry per CDR3 protein. The sample includes about 700,000 distinct CDR3 sequences, around 14% of them seen just once. This material consisted of PBMCs from blood, taken roughly 2 weeks before vaccination. The origin of the receptors is a man over 45 who received an inactivated influenza vaccine.

This clonotype turned up a few times. The J gene is TRBJ2-7, the V gene TRBV6-2 or TRBV6-3; TRBD1 might be the D (5 bases). Trimming pared 6 bases from V and 0 bases from J, leaving 21 bases between. The CDR3 length is 17 residues. The germline CDR1 and CDR2 sequences are MNHEY and SVGEGT. CDR3 residues: CASRDNLGLPSSYEQYF. The DNA of the CDR3 is TGTGCCAGCAGGGACAACCTCGGCCTCCCAAGCTCCTACGAGCAGTACTTC.

The J gene is TRBJ2-2, the V gene TRBV7-9; D perhaps matches TRBD1 (6 bases). V was clipped by 5 bases and J by 6 bases, with 16 bases between them. Germline V gives CDR1 SEHNR, CDR2 FQNEAQ (reference sequence). The CDR3 is 15 amino acids. The CDR3 bases are TGTGCCAGCAGCCCTTACAGGGTCGGAGCCGGGGAGCTGTTTTTT. This sequence encodes CASSPYRVGAGELFF.

A few counts support this clonotype. The V gene is TRBV24-1, the J gene TRBJ1-1; 11 bases line up with TRBD1. CDR1 is KGHDR, CDR2 SFDVKD, per germline. The CDR3 totals 15 residues. The V gene end was trimmed by 3 bases and the J gene end by 1 base; junction bases not matched to a gene: 0. The CDR3 protein is CATSDGQGANTEAFF. CDR3 nucleotide sequence: TGTGCCACCAGTGATGGACAGGGGGCGAACACTGAAGCTTTCTTT.

Details on this clonotype: Lacking the conserved final phenylalanine or tryptophan, this CDR3 likely reflects a read error. The rearrangement uses TRBV5-1 and TRBJ2-5; TRBD1 might be the D (6 bases). Trimming took 0 bases from V and 5 from J, leaving 8 bases between them. The CDR3 runs to 13 residues. Germline V gives CDR1 SGHRS, CDR2 YFSETQ. The CDR3, as DNA: TGCGCCAGCAGCTTGGACAGGGCCGAGACCCAGTACCTC. Protein: CASSLDRAETQYL.

This sequence joins TRBV29-1 and TRBJ2-7, with D tentatively TRBD1 (6 bases). CDR1 is SQVTM and CDR2 is ANQGSEA in the germline V gene. This CDR3 region has 14 residues. V lost 4 bases to trimming and J lost 3 bases, with 16 bases between them. Written as DNA, the CDR3 is TGCAGCGTTGTCCAGGGGACCCTTGGCTACGAGCAGTACTTC. This encodes CSVVQGTLGYEQYF.

This clonotype has just a few counts. The CDR3, as DNA: TGTGCCAGCAGCTTAGGTCTTTGGTCGGGAATAAGCTCCTACAATGAGCAGTTCTTC. Translated: CASSLGLWSGISSYNEQFF. The rearrangement uses TRBV11-2 and TRBJ2-1; TRBD2 is a possible D gene (5 bases). Trimming pared 1 base from V and 0 bases from J, leaving 19 bases between. The germline V gene has CDR1 SGHAT and CDR2 FQNNGV. The length of the CDR3 is 19 residues.

This clonotype was found many times. The rearrangement uses TRBV11-2 and TRBJ2-7, with D possibly being TRBD1 or TRBD2 (6 bases each). Germline V gene lookup returns CDR1 SGHAT and CDR2 FQNNGV. V lost 1 base, J lost 12 bases, and 16 bases lay in between. The CDR3 spans 13 residues. CDR3 region: CASSLGGGPDSYF. CDR3 nucleotides: TGTGCCAGCAGCTTAGGTGGGGGGCCTGATTCGTACTTC.

V usage is TRBV7-2 and J usage is TRBJ2-1; D possibly matches TRBD1 or TRBD2 (5 bases each). This CDR3 has 14 residues. V shed 4 bases and J shed 8 bases, with 15 bases lying between them. The V gene's germline CDR1 is SGHTA and CDR2 FQGNSA. The CDR3 DNA sequence: TGTGCCAGCAGCTCCCGGGACCCCTGGGATGAGCAGTTCTTC. Translation: CASSSRDPWDEQFF.

This clonotype was seen a handful of times. The chain uses TRBV4-1 and TRBJ1-5; TRBD1 agrees at 11 bases. The CDR3 contains 19 residues. The V and J ends lost 2 bases and 1 base, in that order; junction bases with no gene match: 10. The germline CDR1 and CDR2 sequences are MGHRA and YSYEKL. This chain's CDR3 is CASSQHWDRGTGSNQPQHF. The CDR3 nucleotides are TGCGCCAGCAGCCAACACTGGGACAGGGGGACTGGAAGCAATCAGCCCCAGCATTTT.

The chain links TRBV9 to TRBJ2-1; 8 nucleotides agree with TRBD2. CDR1 and CDR2 from the germline V gene are SGDLS and YYNGEE. Trimming removed 2 bases from V and 5 bases from J; junction bases left unmatched: 6. The CDR3 has 15 residues. This chain's CDR3 is CASSVLSGTDNEQFF. CDR3 DNA: TGTGCCAGCAGCGTCCTTAGCGGGACCGACAATGAGCAGTTCTTC.

The rearrangement joins TRBV6-1 to TRBJ2-1, with 7 nucleotides matching TRBD2. Germline trimming cut 8 bases from V and 10 bases from J; bases unmatched to any gene: 26. The CDR3 consists of 18 residues. From germline, CDR1 is MNHNS and CDR2 SASEGT. CDR3 DNA: TGTGCCAGCCGTAACGCCGCCGGGATTTTCCCGACTAGCTGGGAGCAGTTCTTC. Translation gives CASRNAAGIFPTSWEQFF.

This clonotype was found a few times. This chain joins TRBV10-3 and TRBJ2-1; unclear D gene. Germline V CDR1 and CDR2: ENHRY, SYGVKD. The CDR3 contains 21 residues. V shed 7 bases and J shed 0 bases, with 31 bases lying between them. The CDR3 is CAITETIYGPQASLSYNEQFF. The CDR3 nucleotides are TGTGCCATCACGGAGACAATATACGGTCCACAAGCCTCTCTCTCCTACAATGAGCAGTTCTTC.

This clonotype was detected a few times. This rearrangement joins TRBV20-1 to TRBJ1-6; D ambiguous. The germline V gene encodes CDR1 DFQATT and CDR2 SNEGSKA (reference sequence). Trimming stripped 0 bases from V and 10 bases from J, with 16 bases between. CDR3 length: 15 amino acids. Here the CDR3 DNA reads TGCAGTGCTAGAGACCTCGGGCCAGCCAGCTCACCCCTCCACTTT. This encodes CSARDLGPASSPLHF.

The chain recombines TRBV19 with TRBJ2-7; TRBD1 matches at 9 bases. Germline assignment: CDR1 LNHDA and CDR2 SQIVND (reference sequence). V lost 5 bases and J lost 5; bases outside the gene matches: 13. This CDR3 region has 16 residues. The DNA for the CDR3 is TGTGCCAGTAGTTCTCATACCCGAACAGGGGGCGACGAGCAGTACTTC. This sequence encodes CASSSHTRTGGDEQYF.

The sample holds a few counts of this clonotype. This rearrangement joins TRBV12-3 or TRBV12-4 to TRBJ2-1, with TRBD2 matching 9 bases. The CDR3 runs to 16 residues. The junction had 13 bases not matched to a gene; V was cut back by 6 bases and J by 7 bases. This CDR3 reads CASSRKIRLAENEQFF. The CDR3 DNA follows: TGTGCCAGCAGCCGAAAGATAAGACTAGCGGAGAATGAGCAGTTCTTC.

In its sample, this clonotype was seen a few times. The genes are TRBV6-2 or TRBV6-3 and TRBJ1-2; maybe TRBD1 (5 bases). The CDR3 loop spans 16 amino acids. CDR1 is MNHEY and CDR2 is SVGEGT in the germline V gene. V was pared by 8 bases and J by 3 bases, with 22 bases between. Here the CDR3 reads CASAAKIQGYDYGYTF. CDR3 nucleotide sequence: TGTGCCAGCGCAGCTAAGATTCAGGGATACGACTATGGCTACACCTTC.

The chain employs TRBV5-1 and TRBJ2-1; D is unclear. Trimming stripped 0 bases from V and 6 bases from J, with 13 bases between. The CDR3 has 15 residues. Germline CDR1 is SGHRS and CDR2 is YFSETQ. Here the CDR3 DNA reads TGCGCCAGCAGCTTGGACCGGCCCACAACCAATGAGCAGTTCTTC. Translating it yields CASSLDRPTTNEQFF.

The V and J genes are TRBV13 and TRBJ2-2; no reliable D call. The germline V gene encodes CDR1 PRHDT and CDR2 FYEKMQ (reference sequence). V was shortened by 4 bases and J by 6 bases, with 18 bases between the two germline ends. This CDR3 comprises 16 residues. CDR3 in amino acids: CASSSRPPRLPGELFF. CDR3 sequence (DNA): TGTGCCAGCAGCTCACGACCCCCTCGTCTCCCCGGGGAGCTGTTTTTT.

This clonotype appeared a few times. This chain links TRBV6-1 with TRBJ2-1; D ambiguous. V lost 6 bases and J 0 bases, leaving 9 bases between the germline ends. Looked up from germline, CDR1 is MNHNS and CDR2 is SASEGT. There are 14 residues in the CDR3. CDR3 bases: TGTGCCAGCAGAGGACGTAGCTCCTACAATGAGCAGTTCTTC. Its translation: CASRGRSSYNEQFF.

The V and J genes are TRBV20-1 and TRBJ1-3; 7 bases agree with TRBD1. The CDR3 runs 16 residues. V lost 0 bases to trimming and J lost 4 bases; unmatched junction nucleotides: 9. Germline V gene data show CDR1 as DFQATT and CDR2 as SNEGSKA (reference sequence). CDR3 coding DNA: TGCAGTGCTAGAGATAGGCGTCGGACAGGCGGAAACACCATATATTTT. Translation gives CSARDRRRTGGNTIYF.

V is TRBV4-1 and J is TRBJ2-7; D is perhaps TRBD2 (5 bases). Germline V gene data show CDR1 as MGHRA and CDR2 as YSYEKL. The CDR3 consists of 18 residues. V was clipped by 1 base and J by 0 bases, with 19 bases between them. The chain's CDR3 is CASSQVPLPGSSSYEQYF. The CDR3, as DNA: TGCGCCAGCAGCCAAGTTCCGTTACCGGGGTCCAGCTCCTACGAGCAGTACTTC.

Only a few counts were recorded for this clonotype. This chain joins TRBV7-9 and TRBJ2-2; D may be TRBD2 (5 bases). This CDR3 is built from 15 residues. CDR1 and CDR2 from the germline V gene are SEHNR and FQNEAQ (reference sequence). Trimming cost V 3 bases and J 2 bases, with 10 bases left between them. The CDR3: CASSFTGINTGELFF. CDR3 sequence (DNA): TGTGCCAGCAGCTTTACGGGGATTAACACCGGGGAGCTGTTTTTT. Full variable domain (remainder filled in from reference TRBV7-9 and TRBJ2-2): DTGVSQNPRHKITKRGQNVTFRCDPISEHNRLYWYRQTLGQGPEFLTYFQNEAQLEKSRLLSDRFSAERPKGSFSTLEIQRTEQGDSAMYLCASSFTGINTGELFFGEGSRLTVL.

In this sample, this clonotype turned up a few times. The gene calls are TRBV7-2 and TRBJ2-2; TRBD1 agrees at 9 bases. V lost 6 bases, J lost 8 bases, and 7 bases stayed unmatched. Germline V gene sequence: CDR1 SGHTA, CDR2 FQGNSA. The CDR3 consists of 14 residues. CDR3 coding DNA: TGTGCCAGCAGTAAACAGGGGGCGCAAGGGGAGCTGTTTTTT. The encoded protein is CASSKQGAQGELFF. The variable domain in full, completed from reference TRBV7-2 and TRBJ2-2, reads GAGVSQSPSNKVTEKGKDVELRCDPISGHTALYWYRQSLGQGLEFLIYFQGNSAPDKSGLPSDRFSAERTGGSVSTLTIQRTQQEDSAVYLCASSKQGAQGELFFGEGSRLTVL.

V and J are TRBV6-2 or TRBV6-3 and TRBJ1-6, with D unclear. The CDR3 has 15 amino acids. V dropped 6 bases and J dropped 6 bases, with 15 bases sitting between them. The germline V gene has CDR1 MNHEY and CDR2 SVGEGT. CDR3 sequence (DNA): TGTGCCAGCAGAGCTCCGGAGAGCGCTAATTCACCCCTCCACTTT. This codes for CASRAPESANSPLHF.

This clonotype has more than one count but fewer than ten. The chain has TRBV5-6 and TRBJ2-5; the match to TRBD2 covers 13 bases. CDR3 length: 17 amino acids. Germline V gene sequence: CDR1 SGHDT, CDR2 YYEEEE. Trimming removed 4 bases from V and 3 bases from J; junction bases left unmatched: 9. CDR3 in DNA: TGTGCCAGCAGCCCCTTGACTAGCGGGGGGACTGAAGAGACCCAGTACTTC. Translated: CASSPLTSGGTEETQYF.

This clonotype was observed a few times. The chain combines TRBV5-1 with TRBJ2-5; D may correspond to TRBD1 or TRBD2 (7 bases each). The V end lost 1 base, the J end lost 10 bases, and 17 bases lay between the germline ends. The CDR3 extends over 14 amino acids. From germline, CDR1 is SGHRS and CDR2 YFSETQ. The CDR3 loop reads CASSLNSPGGDQYF. CDR3 DNA sequence: TGCGCCAGCAGCTTGAATTCCCCAGGGGGGGACCAGTACTTC.